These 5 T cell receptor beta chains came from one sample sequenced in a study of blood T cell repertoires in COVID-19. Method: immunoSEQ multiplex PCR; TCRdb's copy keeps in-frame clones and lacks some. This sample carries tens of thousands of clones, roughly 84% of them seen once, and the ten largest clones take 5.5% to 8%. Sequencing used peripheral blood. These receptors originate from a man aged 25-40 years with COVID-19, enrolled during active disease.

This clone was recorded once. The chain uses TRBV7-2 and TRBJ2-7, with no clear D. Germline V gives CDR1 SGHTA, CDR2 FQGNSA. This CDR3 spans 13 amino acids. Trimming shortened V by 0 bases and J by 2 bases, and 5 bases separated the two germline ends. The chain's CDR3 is CASSLAFTYEQYF. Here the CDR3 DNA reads TGTGCCAGCAGCTTAGCCTTTACCTACGAGCAGTACTTC.

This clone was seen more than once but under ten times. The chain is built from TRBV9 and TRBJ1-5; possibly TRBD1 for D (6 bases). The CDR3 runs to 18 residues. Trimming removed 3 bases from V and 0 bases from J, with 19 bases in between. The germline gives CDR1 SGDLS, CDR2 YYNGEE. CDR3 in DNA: TGTGCCAGCAGCGCCGGACGGGGGGGCTTCAATAGCAATCAGCCCCAGCATTTT. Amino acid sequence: CASSAGRGGFNSNQPQHF. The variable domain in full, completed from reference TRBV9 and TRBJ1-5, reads DSGVTQTPKHLITATGQRVTLRCSPRSGDLSVYWYQQSLDQGLQFLIQYYNGEERAKGNILERFSAQQFPDLHSELNLSSLELGDSALYFCASSAGRGGFNSNQPQHFGDGTRLSIL.

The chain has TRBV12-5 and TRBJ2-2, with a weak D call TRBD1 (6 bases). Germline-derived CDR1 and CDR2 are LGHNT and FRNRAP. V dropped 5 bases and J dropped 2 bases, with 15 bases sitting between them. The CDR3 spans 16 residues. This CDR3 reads CASGKEGVRNTGELFF. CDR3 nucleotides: TGTGCTAGTGGTAAAGAGGGGGTACGAAACACCGGGGAGCTGTTTTTT.

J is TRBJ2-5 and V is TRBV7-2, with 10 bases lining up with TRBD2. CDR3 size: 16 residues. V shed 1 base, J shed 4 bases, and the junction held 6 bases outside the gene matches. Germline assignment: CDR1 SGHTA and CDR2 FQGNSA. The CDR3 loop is CASSLGVAGGRETQYF. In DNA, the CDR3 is TGTGCCAGCAGCTTAGGGGTAGCGGGAGGTAGAGAGACCCAGTACTTC.

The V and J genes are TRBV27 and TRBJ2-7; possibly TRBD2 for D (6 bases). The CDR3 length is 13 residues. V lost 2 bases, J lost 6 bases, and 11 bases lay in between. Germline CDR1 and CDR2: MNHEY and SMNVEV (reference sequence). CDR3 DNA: TGTGCCAGCAGTTTAGGGAGTAGCGGCGAGCAGTACTTC. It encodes CASSLGSSGEQYF.